The 27 T cell receptor beta chains below all came from one sample that was sequenced in a study of cytomegalovirus exposure and HLA in healthy donors. PCR involved 60 Vbeta and 13 Jbeta primers. Sequencing used immunoSEQ multiplex PCR; TCRdb keeps in-frame clones, though not all of them. The sample contains around 150,000 clones, roughly 83% of which appear only once. Sample: PBMCs. Receptors originate from a man aged 40-49 years in good health and CMV-seronegative.

This clone was picked up a small number of times. This chain links TRBV30 with TRBJ1-2; 8 bases line up with TRBD1. Germline assignment: CDR1 GTSNPN and CDR2 SVGIG (reference sequence). With 7 bases clipped from V and 10 bases from J, the junction kept 17 bases outside the gene matches. The CDR3 is made up of 14 amino acids. The CDR3 DNA sequence: TGTGCCTTAACTGATACCGGGACAGGAGTATCCTACACCTTC. As protein: CALTDTGTGVSYTF. The whole variable domain, filled in from reference TRBV30 and TRBJ1-2, reads SQTIHQWPATLVQPVGSPLSLECTVEGTSNPNLYWYRQAAGRGLQLLFYSVGIGQISSEVPQNLSASRPQDRQFILSSKKLLLSDSGFYLCALTDTGTGVSYTFGSGTRLTVV.

The V and J genes are TRBV5-5 and TRBJ1-1, with TRBD1 as a possible D gene (5 bases). CDR3 length: 17 residues. Germline V gene data show CDR1 as SGHKS and CDR2 as YYEKEE (reference sequence). V dropped 0 bases and J dropped 5 bases, with 20 bases sitting between them. The CDR3 reads CASSLVLFTGGATEAFF. CDR3 nucleotide sequence: TGTGCCAGCAGCTTGGTCTTGTTCACAGGCGGGGCTACTGAAGCTTTCTTT.

The CDR3 spells CASATGDQPQHF. The CDR3 DNA is TGTGCCAGCGCGACAGGCGATCAGCCCCAGCATTTT. J is TRBJ1-5 and V is TRBV7-9; D might be TRBD1 (6 bases). CDR3 length: 12 residues. Trimming shortened V by 8 bases and J by 5 bases, and 10 bases separated the two germline ends. Germline lookup yields CDR1 SEHNR and CDR2 FQNEAQ (reference sequence).

The rearrangement uses TRBV7-2 and TRBJ2-2; no reliable D call. The V end was cut by 1 base, the J end by 0 bases, with 9 bases between. The CDR3 sequence is 16 residues long. Germline V gene lookup returns CDR1 SGHTA and CDR2 FQGNSA. DNA of the CDR3: TGTGCCAGCAGCTTAGTGGTCCAGGCGAACACCGGGGAGCTGTTTTTT. It yields the protein CASSLVVQANTGELFF.

In its sample, this clone was seen a few times. This chain links TRBV14 with TRBJ1-3; a weak D match, TRBD1 (6 bases). The germline V gene encodes CDR1 SGHDN and CDR2 FVKESK. Between the trimmed V and J ends, which lost 4 bases and 0 bases, there was a span of 13 bases. The CDR3 spans 16 residues. For the CDR3, the DNA is TGTGCCAGCAGCCTCCTACAGGGACCCTCTGGAAACACCATATATTTT. Its protein is CASSLLQGPSGNTIYF.

The gene calls are TRBV29-1 and TRBJ1-1; no clear D. V was cut by 5 bases and J by 0 bases, with 7 bases left in between. This CDR3 is built from 12 residues. Germline CDR1 and CDR2: SQVTM and ANQGSEA. CDR3 nucleotide sequence: TGCAGCGTTCTCACTTTGAACACTGAAGCTTTCTTT. Its protein product is CSVLTLNTEAFF.

This rearrangement joins TRBV19 to TRBJ2-7; possibly TRBD1 for D (6 bases). CDR1 is LNHDA and CDR2 is SQIVND in the germline V gene (reference sequence). The CDR3 is made up of 13 amino acids. The V end lost 6 bases, the J end lost 5 bases, and 14 bases lay between the germline ends. CDR3 DNA: TGTGCCAGTAGGGACAGCGGAGTTAACGAGCAGTACTTC. As protein: CASRDSGVNEQYF.

The chain is built from TRBV4-1 and TRBJ1-6; maybe TRBD1 (6 bases). V shed 1 base and J shed 10 bases, with 20 bases lying between them. CDR3 length: 17 residues. Germline CDR1 is MGHRA and CDR2 is YSYEKL. This CDR3 reads CASSQGGGPSIASPLHF. DNA for the CDR3: TGCGCCAGCAGCCAAGGAGGGGGACCCTCCATAGCGTCACCCCTCCACTTT.

The rearrangement links TRBV2 to TRBJ2-3; D perhaps matches TRBD2 (6 bases). Between the trimmed V and J ends, which lost 8 bases and 0 bases, there was a span of 9 bases. CDR1 and CDR2 (germline): SNHLY, FYNNEI. The CDR3 has 13 residues. CDR3 residues: CASAGYSTDTQYF. As DNA, the CDR3 is TGTGCCAGCGCGGGGTATAGCACAGATACGCAGTATTTT.

The rearrangement links TRBV7-6 to TRBJ2-3, with 8 positions matching TRBD2. The CDR3 runs to 14 residues. The germline gives CDR1 SGHVS, CDR2 FNYEAQ. With V trimmed by 8 bases and J by 4 bases, 8 bases remained unmatched. This CDR3 reads CASASGGPADTQYF. The CDR3 coding sequence is TGTGCCAGCGCCTCGGGGGGGCCGGCAGATACGCAGTATTTT.

This clone was found a few times. The gene calls are TRBV5-5 and TRBJ2-5; D ambiguous. Germline V gene sequence: CDR1 SGHKS, CDR2 YYEKEE (reference sequence). This CDR3 comprises 14 residues. The germline V and J ends were trimmed by 3 bases and 1 base, with 10 bases remaining between them. This CDR3 reads CASSSGGTQETQYF. The CDR3 nucleotides read TGTGCCAGCAGCTCCGGCGGCACCCAAGAGACCCAGTACTTC.

The chain carries TRBV6-5 and TRBJ1-2; D is uncertain. This CDR3 has 15 residues. CDR1 is MNHEY, CDR2 SVGAGI, per germline. V was pared by 4 bases and J by 8 bases, with 20 bases between. CDR3 sequence reads: CASSSSLGIGGGYTF. CDR3 DNA sequence: TGTGCCAGCAGTTCCAGCCTCGGTATCGGCGGAGGCTACACCTTC.

This clone was counted only a few times. This chain joins TRBV5-1 and TRBJ2-7; perhaps TRBD1 as D (5 bases). V lost 5 bases and J lost 4, with 13 bases in between. The CDR3 is made up of 13 amino acids. The germline CDR1 and CDR2 sequences are SGHRS and YFSETQ. The chain's CDR3 is CASREGADYEQYF. CDR3 DNA: TGCGCCAGCAGGGAAGGGGCAGATTACGAGCAGTACTTC.

CDR3 amino acids: CASSLSMNTEAFF. For the CDR3, the DNA is TGTGCCAGCAGCTTATCCATGAACACTGAAGCTTTCTTT. The chain uses TRBV7-8 and TRBJ1-1; D gene unclear. Trimming removed 2 bases at V and 0 bases at J, with 4 bases between. In germline, CDR1 is SGHVS, CDR2 FQNEAQ. The CDR3 runs to 13 residues.

V usage is TRBV4-1 and J usage is TRBJ1-5; D might be TRBD1 (5 bases). The V end was cut by 3 bases, the J end by 0 bases, with 12 bases between. The CDR3 is made up of 16 amino acids. Germline V gene lookup returns CDR1 MGHRA and CDR2 YSYEKL. CDR3 sequence: CASSQAGGSSNQPQHF. As DNA, the CDR3 is TGCGCCAGCAGCCAGGCCGGGGGTTCTAGCAATCAGCCCCAGCATTTT.

The V gene is TRBV28, the J gene TRBJ1-5, with a weak D call TRBD1 (6 bases). The CDR3 length is 15 residues. Germline assignment: CDR1 MDHEN and CDR2 SYDVKM. Deletions cut 6 bases from V and 1 base from J, with 13 bases between. Here the CDR3 reads CASSPPGVSNQPQHF. CDR3 DNA: TGTGCCAGCAGCCCGCCAGGGGTAAGCAATCAGCCCCAGCATTTT.

The rearrangement links TRBV5-6 to TRBJ2-5; D is unresolved. Germline-derived CDR1 and CDR2 are SGHDT and YYEEEE. The CDR3 covers 13 residues. Trimming shortened V by 2 bases and J by 7 bases, and 12 bases separated the two germline ends. CDR3 in amino acids: CASSLGSAWTQYF. The CDR3 region has the DNA TGTGCCAGCAGCTTAGGCAGCGCCTGGACCCAGTACTTC.

This clone came up a few times. The rearrangement links TRBV5-1 to TRBJ2-3; 8 bases align to TRBD2. V gave up 0 bases and J gave up 3 bases; unmatched junction bases: 6. Germline V lookup: CDR1 SGHRS, CDR2 YFSETQ. The CDR3 is 16 residues long. CDR3: CASSLGSGSSTDTQYF. The CDR3 nucleotides are TGCGCCAGCAGCTTGGGAAGCGGGAGTTCGACAGATACGCAGTATTTT.

CDR3 nucleotides: TGTGCCAGCAGTGAGGGGGTAGCGGGAGTCGGGAATACGCAGTATTTT. Residues: CASSEGVAGVGNTQYF. The chain links TRBV6-1 to TRBJ2-3, with TRBD2 identical over 9 bases. The CDR3 spans 16 residues. The junction had 11 bases not matched to a gene; V was cut back by 3 bases and J by 7 bases. Germline CDR1 and CDR2: MNHNS and SASEGT.

This clone turned up a few times. The CDR3 here is CASSERGGHEQYF. The CDR3 DNA reads as TGTGCCAGCAGTGAAAGAGGGGGCCACGAGCAGTACTTC. The rearrangement links TRBV6-1 to TRBJ2-7; 7 positions agree with TRBD1. J lost 5 bases, V lost 2 bases, and 3 bases had no gene match. Germline lookup yields CDR1 MNHNS and CDR2 SASEGT. CDR3 length: 13 residues.

CDR3 loop: CASSPTPTYNEQFF. CDR3 nucleotides: TGTGCCAGCAGCCCGACACCTACCTACAATGAGCAGTTCTTC. The chain recombines TRBV7-3 with TRBJ2-1, with unresolved D. The CDR3 covers 14 residues. Germline-derived CDR1 and CDR2 are SGHTA and FQGTGA. V dropped 5 bases and J dropped 2 bases, with 10 bases sitting between them.

The sample holds one count of this clone. The rearrangement joins TRBV7-2 to TRBJ1-1; a weak D match, TRBD1 (6 bases). The V and J ends lost 4 bases and 1 base respectively, with 13 bases between them. Germline assignment: CDR1 SGHTA and CDR2 FQGNSA. The CDR3 contains 15 residues. CDR3 sequence reads: CASSYKGGGNTEAFF. In DNA, the CDR3 is TGTGCCAGCAGCTACAAAGGGGGGGGGAACACTGAAGCTTTCTTT.

This clone occurred a few times. The chain recombines TRBV13 with TRBJ2-7; 9 nucleotides match TRBD1. CDR1 and CDR2 from the germline V gene are PRHDT and FYEKMQ (reference sequence). The CDR3 contains 16 residues. V shed 5 bases and J 4 bases; nucleotides not matched to a gene: 12. In DNA, the CDR3 is TGTGCCAGCAGCCGCCGACAGGGGGAGATTGGTTACGAGCAGTACTTC. This codes for CASSRRQGEIGYEQYF.

This rearrangement joins TRBV5-1 to TRBJ2-3; D is possibly TRBD2 (6 bases). CDR1 is SGHRS, CDR2 YFSETQ, per germline. This CDR3 spans 15 amino acids. V was cut by 3 bases and J by 0 bases, with 11 bases left in between. For the CDR3, the DNA is TGCGCCAGCAGCTGGACTACTCTCAGCACAGATACGCAGTATTTT. Amino acids: CASSWTTLSTDTQYF.

V and J are TRBV2 and TRBJ1-1; D gene ambiguous. The germline V gene has CDR1 SNHLY and CDR2 FYNNEI. Trimming shortened V by 2 bases and J by 8 bases, and 6 bases separated the two germline ends. The CDR3 has 11 amino acids. This CDR3 reads CASSEQEEAFF. In nucleotides, the CDR3 is TGTGCCAGCAGTGAACAGGAAGAAGCTTTCTTT. Looking up the rest from reference TRBV2 and TRBJ1-1 gives the full variable domain: EPEVTQTPSHQVTQMGQEVILRCVPISNHLYFYWYRQILGQKVEFLVSFYNNEISEKSEIFDDQFSVERPDGSNFTLKIRSTKLEDSAMYFCASSEQEEAFFGQGTRLTVV.

The chain has TRBV7-3 and TRBJ2-2, with 9 bases matching TRBD1. CDR3 length: 15 residues. CDR1 SGHTA and CDR2 FQGTGA come from the germline V gene. J gave up 5 bases and V 5 bases, and 6 bases lay outside the gene matches. The CDR3 DNA reads TGTGCCAGCAGCGTAGCCGGGACAGGGACCGGGGAGCTGTTTTTT. As protein: CASSVAGTGTGELFF. Full variable domain (missing parts from reference TRBV7-3 and TRBJ2-2): GAGVSQTPSNKVTEKGKYVELRCDPISGHTALYWYRQSLGQGPEFLIYFQGTGAADDSGLPNDRFFAVRPEGSVSTLKIQRTERGDSAVYLCASSVAGTGTGELFFGEGSRLTVL.

This clone appeared once. This chain connects TRBV30 to TRBJ2-3; 8 bases match TRBD2. Trimming took 0 bases from V and 3 from J; bases not matched to a gene: 5. This CDR3 spans 15 amino acids. The germline V gene has CDR1 GTSNPN and CDR2 SVGIG (reference sequence). CDR3 in amino acids: CAWSVGSGTTDTQYF. The CDR3 coding sequence is TGTGCCTGGAGTGTAGGTAGCGGGACTACAGATACGCAGTATTTT.